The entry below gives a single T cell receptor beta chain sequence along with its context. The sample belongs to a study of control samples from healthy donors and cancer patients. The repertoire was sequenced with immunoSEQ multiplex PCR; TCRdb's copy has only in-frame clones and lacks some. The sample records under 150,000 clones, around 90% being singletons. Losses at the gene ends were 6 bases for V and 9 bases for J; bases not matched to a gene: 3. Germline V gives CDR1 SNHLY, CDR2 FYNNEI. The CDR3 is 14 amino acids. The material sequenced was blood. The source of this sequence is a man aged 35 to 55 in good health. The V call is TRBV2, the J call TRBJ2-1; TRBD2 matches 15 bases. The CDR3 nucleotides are TGTGCCAGCAGGGGACTAGCGGGGGGTTTTGAGCAGTTCTTC. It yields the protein CASRGLAGGFEQFF.